This T cell receptor beta chain was identified in a study of beta chain features in type 1 diabetes (dated by TCRdb to 2016 to 2019). With regard to the full study: Patients and healthy donors did not differ in mean age, gender distribution, total cell number or subset yield. A total of about 100,000,000 sorted cells were examined across all samples, and RNA yield correlated strongly with the number of cells per subset. In the study, TCRB repertoires of sorted circulating CD4+ T cell subsets from recently diagnosed type 1 diabetes patients were compared with those of matched healthy donors. Naive and central memory subsets were obtained from all 30 or so donors, but regulatory and stem cell-like memory subsets were isolated from only 8 patients and 8 healthy donors. The paper as a whole reports these results and caveats: Only small numbers of individuals were included in the HLA sub-analyses, which left unresolved whether HLA type had any influence on TCRB rearrangement. Shorter templates might be favored by PCR, yet because patient and control samples were amplified and corrected together, any such skew would affect both groups equally. Because cDNA was sequenced instead of genomic DNA, activated cells with high expression could be over-represented, although the groups did not differ in activation or CD3 levels. At VDJ recombination sites, patients with type 1 diabetes made fewer insertions and deleted more nucleotides, a pattern implying thymic rearrangement abnormalities. The naive, central memory and regulatory TCRB repertoires appeared to resemble one another more closely among patients than among healthy donors. In all four CD4+ subsets, TCRB CDR3 length was moderately but significantly shorter in type 1 diabetes patients.

The High Capacity cDNA Reverse Transcription Kit was used to reverse transcribe all of the isolated RNA, meaning that expressed TCRB transcripts were what got sequenced. Deep immunoSEQ sequencing was performed on naive, central memory and regulatory T cell samples, with an average of around 3.4 million total reads per sample. Sorted cells were lysed in RLT buffer, and RNA was extracted using DNase-treated RNeasy Micro or Mini kits according to cell number. To prevent cross-contamination, every cell subset was processed on its own, while patient and healthy donor samples were processed together. Using the immunoSEQ multiplex PCR, TCRB sequences were amplified from cDNA into 87-bp fragments spanning the CDR3 region. Sequencing of the amplicons was done on the Illumina HiSeq platform. Per the authors' processing: Synthetic template baselines were used to correct PCR bias computationally, reads within Hamming distance 2 were collapsed together, and singletons that could not be merged were discarded. Reads were aligned to IMGT to assign V, D and J genes, CDR3 length, and insertions or deletions at six rearrangement sites. Within each subset, clonotype counts were normalized to sorted cell number, after which true diversity and Gini coefficients were computed with the tcR R package. The overlap coefficient, calculated on TCRB nucleotide sequences, was used to quantify repertoire sharing. Out-of-frame TCRB sequences from naive cells were analyzed as a proxy for the pre-selection repertoire. In TCRdb, the immuneACCESS table is reduced to in-frame sequences with V and J assigned. These tables do not hold every clone; where another copy was compared, an unresolved V gene accounts for under half, and the others remain unexplained. V and J calls and clone size are copied from that table; D and trimming were computed from the DNA. The sample table shows 250,000 to 300,000 clones, and 24% are seen once. Around 0.011% of the sample rests with the top ten.

Comments on this clone: No antigen is known for it. No base quality information exists; no much larger clone differs at one position.

V is reduced by 2 bases and J by 6 bases, leaving a spacing of 5 bases between them. The CDR3 numbers 11 residues from cysteine through phenylalanine. Only the CDR3 DNA is retained, 33 bases long and in frame from the first base. For CDR1 and CDR2, the germline V gene lists SQVTM and ANQGSEA. Each donor gave one peripheral blood draw, averaging about 100 mL, which was collected into heparinised tubes. Naive, central memory, regulatory and stem cell-like memory CD4+ T cells were sorted on a BD FACSAria II using a panel including CD45RO, CCR7, CD25, CD127, CD95 and CD27. All sorted populations exceeded 95% purity. PBMCs were isolated immediately by Lymphoprep density gradient centrifugation and stained directly without culture. To minimize batch effects, samples were stained and sorted in pairs, one healthy donor with one patient per experiment.

The receptor chain draws on TRBV29-1 and TRBJ2-1, with the D gene too uncertain to name. This clonotype was obtained from a woman aged 30 to 39 with type 1 diabetes. Sequencing was performed on naive CD4+ T cells from blood. Sample cell subset or site, as interpreted from the label and publication: true naive CD4+ T cells. CDR3 reads: CSVENSNEQFF. Here is the DNA: TGCAGCGTTGAAAACAGCAATGAGCAGTTCTTC.